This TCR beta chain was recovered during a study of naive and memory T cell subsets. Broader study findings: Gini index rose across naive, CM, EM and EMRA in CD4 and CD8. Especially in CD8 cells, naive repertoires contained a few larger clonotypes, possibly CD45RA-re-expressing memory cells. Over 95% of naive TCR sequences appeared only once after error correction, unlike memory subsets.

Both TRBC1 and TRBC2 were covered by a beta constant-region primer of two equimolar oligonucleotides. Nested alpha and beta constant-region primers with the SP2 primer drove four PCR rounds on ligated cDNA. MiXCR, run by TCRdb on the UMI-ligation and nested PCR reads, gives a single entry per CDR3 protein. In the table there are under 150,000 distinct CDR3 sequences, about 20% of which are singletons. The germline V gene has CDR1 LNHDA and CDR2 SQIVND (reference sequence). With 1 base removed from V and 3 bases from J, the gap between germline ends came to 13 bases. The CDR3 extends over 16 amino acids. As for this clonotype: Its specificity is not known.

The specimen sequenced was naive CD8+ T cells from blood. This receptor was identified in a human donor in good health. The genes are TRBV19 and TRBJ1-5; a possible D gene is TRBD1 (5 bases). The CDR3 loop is CASSIGLRGDNQPQHF. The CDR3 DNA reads TGTGCCAGTAGTATAGGCCTACGGGGGGACAATCAGCCCCAGCATTTT. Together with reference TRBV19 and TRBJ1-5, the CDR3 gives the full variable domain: DGGITQSPKYLFRKEGQNVTLSCEQNLNHDAMYWYRQDPGQGLRLIYYSQIVNDFQKGDIAEGYSVSREKKESFPLTVTSAQKNPTAFYLCASSIGLRGDNQPQHFGDGTRLSIL.